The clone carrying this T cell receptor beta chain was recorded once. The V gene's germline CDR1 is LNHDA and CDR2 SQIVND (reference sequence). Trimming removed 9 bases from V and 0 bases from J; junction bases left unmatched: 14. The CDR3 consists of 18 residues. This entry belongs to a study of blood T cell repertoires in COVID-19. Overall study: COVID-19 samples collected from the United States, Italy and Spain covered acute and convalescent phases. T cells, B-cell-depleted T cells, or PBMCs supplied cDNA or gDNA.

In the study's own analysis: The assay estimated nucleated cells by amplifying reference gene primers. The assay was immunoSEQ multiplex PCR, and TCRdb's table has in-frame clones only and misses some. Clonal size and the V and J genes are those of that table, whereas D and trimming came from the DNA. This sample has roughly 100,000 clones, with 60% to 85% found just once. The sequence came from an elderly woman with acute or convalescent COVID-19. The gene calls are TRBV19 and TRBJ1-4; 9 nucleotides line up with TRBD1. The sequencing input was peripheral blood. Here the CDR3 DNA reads TGTGCCAGCCTCCCACAAGGGACAGGGATTGCAACTAATGAAAAACTGTTTTTT. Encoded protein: CASLPQGTGIATNEKLFF. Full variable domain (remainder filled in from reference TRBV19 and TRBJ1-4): DGGITQSPKYLFRKEGQNVTLSCEQNLNHDAMYWYRQDPGQGLRLIYYSQIVNDFQKGDIAEGYSVSREKKESFPLTVTSAQKNPTAFYLCASLPQGTGIATNEKLFFGSGTQLSVL.